The 4 T cell receptor beta chains below come from one sample, sequenced in a study of OX40 agonist ivuxolimab in advanced cancers. Assay: immunoSEQ multiplex PCR; the TCRdb copy retains only in-frame clones and omits some. Of tens of thousands of clones in the sample, about nine tenths were seen once. Sequences were derived from CD4+ or CD8+ T cells sorted from blood, sampled in a trial of the OX40 agonist ivuxolimab. The receptors here all came from an adult with an advanced solid tumor such as melanoma, head and neck, liver or kidney cancer.

This sequence joins TRBV5-4 and TRBJ2-1, with 16 bases matching TRBD2. This CDR3 is built from 16 residues. Germline-derived CDR1 and CDR2 are SGHNT and YYREEE (reference sequence). Unmatched junction bases numbered 8, after V lost 4 bases and J lost 10 bases. The CDR3 protein is CASSPGTSGGAREQFF. CDR3 sequence (DNA): TGTGCCAGCAGCCCTGGGACTAGCGGGGGGGCCAGGGAGCAGTTCTTC.

This chain uses TRBV2 with TRBJ1-6; TRBD1 matches 9 bases. Per the germline V gene, CDR1 is SNHLY and CDR2 is FYNNEI. The CDR3 runs to 15 residues. The J segment lost 9 bases and the V segment lost 5 bases, leaving 8 bases of the junction unmatched. The CDR3 here is CASSRDRVMTSPLHF. For the CDR3, the DNA is TGTGCCAGCAGTAGGGACAGGGTGATGACTTCACCCCTCCACTTT.

This clone occurred once. CDR3 in DNA: TGCGCCAGCAGCCCAGGACTAGCGGGGGGCGTAACAGATACGCAGTATTTT. This translates into CASSPGLAGGVTDTQYF. The chain recombines TRBV5-1 with TRBJ2-3, with TRBD2 matching 14 bases. Germline V lookup: CDR1 SGHRS, CDR2 YFSETQ. CDR3 length: 17 residues. V gave up 4 bases and J gave up 3 bases; unmatched junction bases: 7.

This chain links TRBV7-9 with TRBJ2-3; possibly TRBD1 for D (5 bases). This CDR3 spans 14 amino acids. Germline-derived CDR1 and CDR2 are SEHNR and FQNEAQ (reference sequence). V was pared by 5 bases and J by 2 bases, with 11 bases between. The CDR3 here is CASSKSGNTDTQYF. The CDR3 region has the DNA TGTGCCAGCAGCAAGTCAGGGAACACAGATACGCAGTATTTT.